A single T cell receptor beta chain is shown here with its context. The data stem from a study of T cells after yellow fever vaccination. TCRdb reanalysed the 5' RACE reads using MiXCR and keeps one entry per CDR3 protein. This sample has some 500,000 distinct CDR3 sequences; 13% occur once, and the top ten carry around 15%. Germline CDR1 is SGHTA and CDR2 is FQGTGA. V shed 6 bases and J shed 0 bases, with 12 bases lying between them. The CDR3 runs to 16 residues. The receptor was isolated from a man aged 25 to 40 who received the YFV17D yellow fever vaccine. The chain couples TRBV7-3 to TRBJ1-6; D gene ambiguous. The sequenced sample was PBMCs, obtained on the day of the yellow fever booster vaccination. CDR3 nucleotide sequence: TGTGCCAGCAGTTATATGGTGCTCTCCTATAATTCACCCCTCCACTTT. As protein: CASSYMVLSYNSPLHF. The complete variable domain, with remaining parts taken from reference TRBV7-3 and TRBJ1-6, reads GAGVSQTPSNKVTEKGKYVELRCDPISGHTALYWYRQSLGQGPEFLIYFQGTGAADDSGLPNDRFFAVRPEGSVSTLKIQRTERGDSAVYLCASSYMVLSYNSPLHFGNGTRLTVT.